This TCR beta chain was retrieved from a study of blood T cell repertoires in COVID-19. With 0 bases removed from V and 3 bases from J, the gap between germline ends came to 14 bases. The length of the CDR3 is 16 residues. CDR1 is LGHNA, CDR2 YSLEER, per germline. Sequencing was performed with immunoSEQ multiplex PCR; in TCRdb, only in-frame clones are kept and a portion is missing. This sample has around 29,000 clones, with over 70% found just once. Only a few counts were recorded for this clone. The rearrangement links TRBV4-3 to TRBJ1-2; D is perhaps TRBD1 (6 bases). The material sequenced was peripheral blood. This clonotype originated in a woman in her sixties or seventies with active or convalescent COVID-19. CDR3 sequence (DNA): TGCGCCAGCAGCCAAGATCGCGCAGGGGTGTACTATGGCTACACCTTC. Its translation: CASSQDRAGVYYGYTF.